This entry concerns a single T cell receptor beta chain. No antigen is known for it. Molecules of cDNA were individually given unique molecular identifiers that were attached to them. TCRdb used MiXCR to reprocess the 5' RACE reads, holding one entry per CDR3 protein. Among about 66,000 distinct CDR3 sequences, under 15% were seen once, and the ten largest hold roughly 8.3%. The data belong to a study of early T cells in non-severe SARS-CoV-2 infection. Points from the study as a whole: The matching step, a VDJdb search, favored anti-spike CD8 responses and missed private and CD4 specificities.

This clonotype originated in an adult who was a healthcare worker with PCR-confirmed SARS-CoV-2 infection or an uninfected control (not recorded which). The specimen sequenced was whole blood.

The CDR3 spells CASSGGTGSYNEQFF. The CDR3 nucleotides are TGCGCCAGCAGCGGCGGGACAGGGTCTTACAATGAGCAGTTCTTC. The chain combines TRBV5-1 with TRBJ2-1; 9 bases line up with TRBD1. The CDR3 is 15 amino acids. With V trimmed by 4 bases and J by 4 bases, 6 bases remained unmatched. CDR1 and CDR2 from the germline V gene are SGHRS and YFSETQ. The full variable domain, its missing parts supplied by reference TRBV5-1 and TRBJ2-1, is KAGVTQTPRYLIKTRGQQVTLSCSPISGHRSVSWYQQTPGQGLQFLFEYFSETQRNKGNFPGRFSGRQFSNSRSEMNVSTLELGDSALYLCASSGGTGSYNEQFFGPGTRLTVL.